This T cell receptor (beta chain) was captured in a study of cytomegalovirus exposure and HLA in healthy donors. Findings and caveats of the study: A later analysis showed TCR association rates differing by HLA locus, peaking at DRB1 and lowest at HLA-C. Information on immune exposure was restricted to one variable (CMV serostatus).

As regards this clone: Its antigen is unknown.

Primers included in the PCR were 60 Vbeta and 13 Jbeta primers. Here immunoSEQ multiplex PCR was the method, and the copy in TCRdb shows in-frame clones only, minus some. The sample contains about 120,000 clones, around 79% of which appear only once. Nominal health characterized the donors when sampled, though unrecorded immune exposures were likely. V was shortened by 1 base and J by 4 bases, with 17 bases between the two germline ends. The CDR3 is made up of 17 amino acids. In germline, CDR1 is SGHTA, CDR2 FQGNSA. The V and J genes are TRBV7-2 and TRBJ1-5, with TRBD1 as a possible D gene (6 bases). The sequence came from a woman under 30 in good health and CMV-seronegative. Material for sequencing was PBMCs. The CDR3 loop reads CASSLGANRVGNQPQHF. In nucleotides, the CDR3 is TGTGCCAGCAGCTTAGGCGCTAACAGGGTGGGAAATCAGCCCCAGCATTTT.